This T cell receptor beta chain was obtained from a study of STAT5B mutations in CD4+ large granular lymphocyte leukemia. General study results and limits: Patient CD4-sorted repertoires stayed more clonal than healthy ones after leukemic-clone removal.

Germline V gives CDR1 SNHLY, CDR2 FYNNEI. This CDR3 has 11 amino acids. Trimming pared 5 bases from V and 2 bases from J, leaving 2 bases between. Produced via immunoSEQ multiplex PCR; TCRdb's table is partial and in-frame only. The repertoire holds about 30,000 clones, more than 70% seen once, with approximately 2.8% in the top ten. About this clone: Its target is unknown.

This chain links TRBV2 with TRBJ2-3; D call uncertain. The TCR comes from a human donor in good health. Sequenced: CD4+ T cells from blood buffy coats. CDR3 amino acids: CASSITDTQYF. The DNA for the CDR3 is TGTGCCAGCAGTATCACAGATACGCAGTATTTT.